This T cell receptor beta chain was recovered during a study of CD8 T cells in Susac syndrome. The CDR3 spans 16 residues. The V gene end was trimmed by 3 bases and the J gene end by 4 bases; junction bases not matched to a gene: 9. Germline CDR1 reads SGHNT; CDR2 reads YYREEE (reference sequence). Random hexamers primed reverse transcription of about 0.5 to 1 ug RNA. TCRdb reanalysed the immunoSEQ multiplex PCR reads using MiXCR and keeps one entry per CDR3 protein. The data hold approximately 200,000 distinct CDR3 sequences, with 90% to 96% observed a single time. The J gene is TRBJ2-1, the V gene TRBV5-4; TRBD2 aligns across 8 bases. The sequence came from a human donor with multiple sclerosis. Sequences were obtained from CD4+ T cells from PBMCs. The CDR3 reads CASSSGASGGYNEQFF. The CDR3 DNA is TGTGCCAGCAGCTCCGGGGCGAGCGGGGGATACAATGAGCAGTTCTTC.